This T cell receptor (beta chain) came from a study of blood T cell repertoires in COVID-19 (TCRdb year 2020). Concerning the study at large: Collaborator samples came from the United States, Italy and Spain and covered acute and convalescent phases of COVID-19. Nearly every sample came with metadata listing a de-identified subject ID, COVID-19 status, age in years and sex. The repertoires were made available in a free public database intended to serve as a resource for research on the immune response to SARS-CoV-2. The samples were drawn from two sources: the first 160 participants of the ongoing ImmuneRACE study, and fewer than 1,500 subjects contributed by 6 global collaborators. HLA class I and class II types, where available, came from metadata supplied by the sample provider rather than from assay-based typing. Subjects who had been exposed to COVID-19, were actively infected with it, or had recovered from it provided the deeply sampled blood TCRbeta repertoires that made up the dataset. The material from the prospective study consisted of cDNA or gDNA derived from T cells, B-cell-depleted T cells, or PBMCs. Study-wide conclusions, independent of this receptor: The quantity of clinical and demographic metadata differed by source and by participant and was supplied without curation.

TCRbeta CDR3 regions were amplified from genomic DNA by means of the immunoSEQ Assay, a bias-controlled multiplex PCR. On the study's bioinformatics: The number of nucleated cells in each sample was estimated by amplification of reference gene primers within the assay. Sequence reads were collapsed and filtered to measure the absolute abundance of every unique TCRbeta CDR3 rearrangement. For each sample, productive Simpson clonality was calculated as the square root of Simpson's diversity index over productive rearrangements. TCRdb retrieved this table from immuneACCESS and kept in-frame rearrangements only. Not all clones are present; in checked studies, unresolved V genes account for under half, and no reason is known for the remainder. That table supplies the V and J calls and clone size; D and trimming were determined from the DNA. This sample comprises about 210,000 clones, 84% of them detected only once. Of the sample, approximately 8.1% is held by the ten largest clones.

The collaborating institutions used their own protocols to collect whole blood in K2EDTA tubes. For TCRbeta analysis, collaborators shipped samples as frozen whole blood, isolated PBMCs, or DNA extracted from either of those sample types. Regarding this clone: Its specific antigen is unknown. One base away there is no much larger clone; base qualities are not given.

V and J lose 0 bases and 7 bases, and a span of 9 bases separates them. CDR1 and CDR2, looked up from the germline V gene, are MGHDK and SYGVNS. Including the terminal cysteine and phenylalanine, the CDR3 comprises 14 residues. Just the 42-base CDR3 DNA is kept, in frame starting at base 1. This chain is built from TRBV25-1 and TRBJ1-4; the D gene lacks a confident call. Sequenced input: peripheral blood. This clonotype was obtained from a woman between 50 and 59 years old with active or convalescent COVID-19. The bases are TGTGCCAGCAGTGAATATCCCCTAAGTGAAAAACTGTTTTTT. Its translation is CASSEYPLSEKLFF.